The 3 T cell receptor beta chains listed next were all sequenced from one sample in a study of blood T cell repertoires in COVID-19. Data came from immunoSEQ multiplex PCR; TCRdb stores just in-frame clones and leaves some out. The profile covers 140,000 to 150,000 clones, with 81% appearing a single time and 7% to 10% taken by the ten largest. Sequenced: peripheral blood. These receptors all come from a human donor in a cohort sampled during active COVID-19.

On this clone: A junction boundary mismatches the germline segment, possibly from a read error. CDR3 sequence: CASSAGPSTIHF. CDR3 coding DNA: TGTGCCAGCAGCGCGGGACCGTCGACAATTCACTTC. This chain joins TRBV12-3 or TRBV12-4 and TRBJ2-5, with D perhaps matching TRBD2 (6 bases). The CDR3 length is 12 residues.

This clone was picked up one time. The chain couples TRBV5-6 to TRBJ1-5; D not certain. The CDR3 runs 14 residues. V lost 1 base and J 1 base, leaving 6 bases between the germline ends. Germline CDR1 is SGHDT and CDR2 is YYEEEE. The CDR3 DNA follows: TGTGCCAGCAGCTTGATGGAGAGCAATCAGCCCCAGCATTTT. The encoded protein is CASSLMESNQPQHF.

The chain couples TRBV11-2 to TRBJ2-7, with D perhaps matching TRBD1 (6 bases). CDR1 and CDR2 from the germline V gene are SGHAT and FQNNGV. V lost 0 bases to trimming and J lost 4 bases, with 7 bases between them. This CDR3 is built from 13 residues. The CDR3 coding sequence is TGTGCCAGCAGCTTAGAAGGGGGTTACGAGCAGTACTTC. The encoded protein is CASSLEGGYEQYF.